These T cell receptor beta chains were read from a single sample in a study of neoadjuvant nivolumab and ipilimumab in lung cancer. The data were produced by immunoSEQ multiplex PCR, yet TCRdb's version contains in-frame clones alone and is incomplete. Seen here are about 7,000 clones, approximately 80% observed once, and the top ten hold about 5%. Sequences were derived from tumor tissue, sampled after neoadjuvant nivolumab, alone or with ipilimumab, at or shortly before surgery. The receptors stem from an adult with non-small cell lung cancer. The CDR3 runs from the conserved cysteine through the conserved F or W. Fields, in order: clone size, J gene, D gene, CDR3 length, V gene, CDR3 protein, CDR3 DNA. The D gene is left open where the match is weak. The size of a clone is reported for some rows only, either as once, few or many, or as a class for expanded clones.

size: -
J: TRBJ1-4
D: -
length: 16
V: TRBV6-5
CDR3: CASSYSRTGGLEKLFF
DNA: TGTGCCAGCAGTTACTCCCGGACGGGAGGATTGGAAAAACTGTTTTTT

size: once
J: TRBJ1-1
D: -
length: 13
V: TRBV5-4
CDR3: CASSLTGNTEAFF
DNA: TGTGCCAGCAGCTTGACAGGGAACACTGAAGCTTTCTTT

size: -
J: TRBJ1-2
D: -
length: 14
V: TRBV29-1
CDR3: CSVADRDGLYGYTF
DNA: TGCAGCGTAGCCGACCGGGACGGACTCTATGGCTACACCTTC

size: -
J: TRBJ2-7
D: -
length: 13
V: TRBV25-1
CDR3: CASSEYWGNEQYF
DNA: TGTGCCAGCAGTGAATATTGGGGGAACGAGCAGTACTTC

size: -
J: TRBJ1-4
D: -
length: 14
V: TRBV5-1
CDR3: CASSLGATNEKLFF
DNA: TGCGCCAGCAGCTTGGGTGCAACTAATGAAAAACTGTTTTTT

size: -
J: TRBJ1-2
D: -
length: 14
V: TRBV7-8
CDR3: CASSLQAGNYGYTF
DNA: TGTGCCAGCAGCTTACAAGCAGGGAACTATGGCTACACCTTC

size: -
J: TRBJ2-1
D: -
length: 12
V: TRBV5-4
CDR3: CASSLVRGTKFF
DNA: TGTGCCAGCAGCTTGGTACGGGGGACGAAGTTCTTC

size: -
J: TRBJ1-5
D: -
length: 14
V: TRBV6-6
CDR3: CASTTPGGHQPQHF
DNA: TGTGCCAGCACAACCCCTGGGGGGCATCAGCCCCAGCATTTT

size: once
J: TRBJ1-1
D: TRBD1
length: 15
V: TRBV13
CDR3: CASSQSRTGGTEAFF
DNA: TGTGCCAGCAGCCAGAGCCGGACAGGGGGCACTGAAGCTTTCTTT

size: -
J: TRBJ2-7
D: -
length: 11
V: TRBV6-5
CDR3: CASRVVDEQYF
DNA: TGTGCCAGTAGGGTTGTGGACGAGCAGTACTTC

size: -
J: TRBJ2-1
D: TRBD2
length: 16
V: TRBV15
CDR3: CATSRDRGGGAHEQFF
DNA: TGTGCCACCAGCAGAGATCGCGGCGGGGGGGCCCATGAGCAGTTCTTC

size: -
J: TRBJ1-3
D: -
length: 15
V: TRBV10-3
CDR3: CAISEGVDSGNTIYF
DNA: TGTGCCATCAGTGAGGGGGTCGACTCTGGAAACACCATATATTTT

size: -
J: TRBJ2-3
D: TRBD2
length: 16
V: TRBV4-1
CDR3: CASSVSGGTSTDTQYF
DNA: TGCGCCAGCAGCGTAAGCGGGGGGACTAGCACAGATACGCAGTATTTT

size: -
J: TRBJ1-2
D: TRBD1
length: 13
V: TRBV29-1
CDR3: CSVGDSPNYGYTF
DNA: TGCAGCGTTGGGGACAGCCCTAACTATGGCTACACCTTC

size: -
J: TRBJ2-3
D: -
length: 13
V: TRBV18
CDR3: CASSPAASDTQYF
DNA: TGTGCCAGCTCACCAGCGGCATCAGATACGCAGTATTTT

size: -
J: TRBJ1-3
D: -
length: 16
V: TRBV5-1
CDR3: CASSSGQSSGGNTIYF
DNA: TGCGCCAGCAGCTCAGGACAGTCTTCGGGAGGAAACACCATATATTTT

size: -
J: TRBJ1-2
D: TRBD1
length: 14
V: TRBV29-1
CDR3: CSVAGEQGKSGYTF
DNA: TGCAGCGTTGCGGGAGAACAGGGGAAGTCTGGCTACACCTTC

size: -
J: TRBJ1-5
D: TRBD1
length: 14
V: TRBV6-5
CDR3: CASSYTGGLEPQHF
DNA: TGTGCCAGCAGTTACACAGGGGGCCTGGAGCCCCAGCATTTT

size: -
J: TRBJ1-6
D: TRBD1
length: 16
V: TRBV10-1
CDR3: CASRYRGGTYNSPLHF
DNA: TGCGCCAGCAGATACAGGGGAGGAACCTATAATTCACCCCTCCACTTT

size: once
J: TRBJ1-2
D: -
length: 13
V: TRBV29-1
CDR3: CSVPGLSNVGYTF
DNA: TGCAGCGTTCCAGGACTGTCGAACGTGGGCTACACCTTC

size: -
J: TRBJ2-3
D: TRBD2
length: 16
V: TRBV18
CDR3: CASSPRLGLLTDTQYF
DNA: TGTGCCAGCTCACCACGCCTGGGACTACTCACAGATACGCAGTATTTT

size: -
J: TRBJ2-7
D: -
length: 15
V: TRBV5-1
CDR3: CASSLGAGKAWEQYF
DNA: TGCGCCAGCAGCTTGGGGGCAGGAAAGGCCTGGGAGCAGTACTTC

size: -
J: TRBJ2-5
D: -
length: 14
V: TRBV18
CDR3: CASSPESMQETQYF
DNA: TGTGCCAGCTCACCAGAGTCCATGCAAGAGACCCAGTACTTC

size: few
J: TRBJ2-7
D: -
length: 15
V: TRBV5-6
CDR3: CASSLGLGTTYEQYF
DNA: TGTGCCAGCAGCTTGGGTCTGGGGACCACCTACGAGCAGTACTTC